The entry below describes one T cell receptor (beta chain). No antigen is known for it. Germline CDR1 and CDR2: SGHRS and YFSETQ. The CDR3 length is 14 residues. V lost 4 bases and J 0 bases, leaving 9 bases between the germline ends. The sample originates from a study of shared clonotypes between healthy human individuals. Study results and limitations: When naive CD4 clonotypes were compared across a few donors, approximately 5% were shared.

HIV-negative, healthy adults without recent acute infections or vaccinations were the donors. Measured with immunoSEQ multiplex PCR; TCRdb has only the in-frame clones, and not every one. The sample holds 2 million to 2.5 million clones, nearly 97% seen once. V is TRBV5-1 and J is TRBJ2-3, with D unresolved. The sequence was collected from a man younger than 35 in good health. The specimen was naive CD4+ T cells sorted from blood. Subset in this sample: CD45RA+ positively selected. The CDR3 sequence is CASSPTLSTDTQYF. The DNA of the CDR3 is TGCGCCAGCAGCCCAACCCTTAGCACAGATACGCAGTATTTT.